The present T cell receptor (beta chain) was sequenced within a study of T cell clonotyping in hematopoietic cell transplantation. Study background: Pretransplant recipient samples were taken after cytoreduction.

Clones were sequenced by immunoSEQ multiplex PCR, and TCRdb holds only the in-frame ones, with some missing. Here the sample spans some 9,600 clones, roughly 84% being singletons. The time point was: recipient sample about 28 days before transplant, after cytoreduction. Recipient blood drawn about 28 days pretransplant and days 30, 100, 180 after. Study results and caveats: Recipient TCR diversity dropped after transplant; expanded clonotypes rose from day 30 to 180. Broader posttransplant TCR repertoire diversity was predicted by graft donor and pretransplant recipient Inverse Simpson Index values.

Germline values: CDR1 SGHKS, CDR2 YYEKEE (reference sequence). V lost 2 bases and J lost 4, with 19 bases in between. There are 16 residues in the CDR3. Comment on this clone: The antigen remains undetermined.

The sequenced sample was peripheral blood mononuclear cells, obtained before stem cell transplant. V is TRBV5-5 and J is TRBJ2-7; D call uncertain. The sequence derives from a woman aged 45-60 years with chronic myeloid leukemia. Some clones in this sample may be carry-over from other donors' samples. CDR3 sequence: CASSLDDETALYEQYF. The CDR3 nucleotides read TGTGCCAGCAGCTTAGATGACGAGACTGCCCTTTACGAGCAGTACTTC.